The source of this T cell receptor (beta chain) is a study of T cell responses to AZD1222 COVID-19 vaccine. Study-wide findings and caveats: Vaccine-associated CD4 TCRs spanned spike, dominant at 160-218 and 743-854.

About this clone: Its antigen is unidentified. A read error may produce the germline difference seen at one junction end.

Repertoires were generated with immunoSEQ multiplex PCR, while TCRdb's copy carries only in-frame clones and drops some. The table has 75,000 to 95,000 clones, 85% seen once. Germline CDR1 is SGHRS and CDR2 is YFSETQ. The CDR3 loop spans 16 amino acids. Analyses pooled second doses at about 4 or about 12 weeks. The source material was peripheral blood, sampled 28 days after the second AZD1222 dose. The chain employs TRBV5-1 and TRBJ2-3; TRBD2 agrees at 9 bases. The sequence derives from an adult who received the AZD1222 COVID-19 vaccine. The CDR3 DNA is TGCGCCTGCAGGCTTGGCGGGGGGGCCTACACAGATACGCAGTATTTT. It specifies CACRLGGGAYTDTQYF.